The rows below give T cell receptor beta chains drawn from one sample of a study of blood T cell repertoires in COVID-19. Assay used: immunoSEQ multiplex PCR; TCRdb lists only in-frame clones, some missing. The sample lists under 400,000 clones, almost 90% seen once, with just over 1% in the top ten. Sequencing was carried out using PBMCs or T cells enriched from blood (not recorded which). The source of these receptors is a young woman who had been exposed to COVID-19. Each CDR3 is given with its conserved first and last residue. The D gene is left open where the match is weak. For some rows the clone size is stated as once, few or many, or as a class when expanded; others skip it.

size	V	J	D	CDR3	DNA
-	TRBV4-1	TRBJ2-7	TRBD1	CASSPGQGADEQYF	TGCGCCAGCAGCCCCGGACAGGGGGCCGACGAGCAGTACTTC
-	TRBV7-8	TRBJ2-1	TRBD2	CASSLDHLSGGNYNEQFF	TGTGCCAGCAGCTTGGATCACCTGTCGGGAGGGAACTACAATGAGCAGTTCTTC
-	TRBV14	TRBJ2-3	TRBD2	CASSPGLAGDADTQYF	TGTGCCAGCAGCCCAGGACTAGCGGGAGACGCAGATACGCAGTATTTT
-	TRBV28	TRBJ2-1	TRBD2	CASRGVKREGRGYNEQFF	TGTGCCAGCCGGGGGGTAAAGCGGGAGGGCCGGGGCTACAATGAGCAGTTCTTC
-	TRBV5-4	TRBJ1-1	TRBD1	CASSLGDRGWDTEAFF	TGTGCCAGCAGCTTGGGGGACAGGGGGTGGGACACTGAAGCTTTCTTT
-	TRBV5-8	TRBJ2-5	-	CASSLGDNQETQYF	TGTGCCAGCAGCTTGGGAGACAACCAAGAGACCCAGTACTTC
once	TRBV5-5	TRBJ2-1	-	CASSLRGTQPFDEQFF	TGTGCCAGCAGCTTGAGGGGGACCCAACCTTTCGATGAGCAGTTCTTC
-	TRBV7-9	TRBJ1-4	TRBD1	CASRDGTANEKLFF	TGTGCCAGCCGTGACGGGACAGCTAATGAAAAACTGTTTTTT
-	TRBV5-1	TRBJ1-4	-	CASSLVGGTATNEKLFF	TGCGCCAGCAGCTTGGTTGGGGGCACGGCAACTAATGAAAAACTGTTTTTT
-	TRBV29-1	TRBJ2-1	-	CSVAGGTYNEQFF	TGCAGCGTTGCGGGCGGGACTTACAATGAGCAGTTCTTC
-	TRBV24-1	TRBJ1-5	TRBD1	CATSATTGDQPQHF	TGTGCCACCAGTGCCACGACAGGGGATCAGCCCCAGCATTTT
-	TRBV11-3	TRBJ2-5	-	CASSFSLLTQGPETQYF	TGTGCCAGCAGCTTTTCTCTTCTCACCCAGGGGCCCGAGACCCAGTACTTC
-	TRBV12-3/TRBV12-4	TRBJ1-1	-	CASSSTGNTEAFF	TGTGCCAGCAGCTCCACAGGGAACACTGAAGCTTTCTTT
-	TRBV4-1	TRBJ2-3	TRBD2	CASSAGVGTDTQYF	TGCGCCAGCAGTGCGGGAGTGGGTACAGATACGCAGTATTTT
-	TRBV12-3/TRBV12-4	TRBJ2-7	-	CASSFADSYEQYF	TGTGCCAGCAGTTTTGCGGACTCCTACGAGCAGTACTTC
-	TRBV11-2	TRBJ1-2	-	CASSLGGNYGYTF	TGTGCCAGCAGCTTAGGCGGAAACTATGGCTACACCTTC
-	TRBV4-1	TRBJ2-3	TRBD1	CASSQRDSSTDTQYF	TGCGCCAGCAGCCAAAGGGACAGTAGCACAGATACGCAGTATTTT
-	TRBV5-1	TRBJ1-2	-	CASSLGGPVGYTF	TGCGCCAGCAGCTTGGGGGGGCCCGTTGGCTACACCTTC
few	TRBV12-3/TRBV12-4	TRBJ1-2	TRBD1	CASSYDRGGGYTF	TGTGCCAGCAGCTATGACAGGGGAGGCGGCTACACCTTC
-	TRBV6-5	TRBJ1-6	-	CASGGEGSYNSPLHF	TGTGCCAGCGGAGGGGAAGGCTCCTATAATTCACCCCTCCACTTT
-	TRBV28	TRBJ2-1	TRBD2	CASSPGLAGIGEQFF	TGTGCCAGCAGCCCCGGACTAGCGGGGATAGGTGAGCAGTTCTTC
-	TRBV5-1	TRBJ2-7	-	CASSLGDNSYEQYF	TGCGCCAGCAGCTTAGGGGACAACTCCTACGAGCAGTACTTC
-	TRBV3-1/TRBV3-2	TRBJ1-3	-	CASSPPGNTIYF	TGTGCCAGCAGCCCCCCGGGAAACACCATATATTTT
-	TRBV5-1	TRBJ2-3	-	CASSPPTGLGVLDTQYF	TGCGCCAGCAGCCCTCCGACGGGCTTAGGGGTACTAGATACGCAGTATTTT
-	TRBV3-1/TRBV3-2	TRBJ2-1	TRBD2	CASSHGLAVNEQFF	TGTGCCAGCAGCCACGGACTAGCGGTGAATGAGCAGTTCTTC
-	TRBV7-9	TRBJ2-1	TRBD2	CASSSPGLAGPNEQFF	TGTGCCAGCAGCTCCCCGGGACTAGCGGGACCCAATGAGCAGTTCTTC
-	TRBV21-1	TRBJ2-1	-	CASSSRQCPRYNEQFF	TGTGCCAGCAGCTCTCGACAGTGTCCCCGATACAATGAGCAGTTCTTC
few	TRBV5-4	TRBJ2-1	TRBD2	CASSLWLAGTHFNEQFF	TGTGCCAGCAGCTTGTGGCTAGCGGGAACCCATTTCAATGAGCAGTTCTTC
-	TRBV28	TRBJ1-2	-	CASSTRGYNYGYTF	TGTGCCAGCAGCACCCGGGGGTATAACTATGGCTACACCTTC
-	TRBV12-5	TRBJ2-1	TRBD2	CASGLGGVSGTYNEQFF	TGTGCTAGTGGTTTGGGAGGGGTTAGCGGGACCTACAATGAGCAGTTCTTC
-	TRBV19	TRBJ2-3	TRBD1	CASSMGPTGVSTDTQYF	TGTGCCAGTAGTATGGGCCCGACAGGGGTGAGCACAGATACGCAGTATTTT
-	TRBV10-2	TRBJ2-3	-	CASVQGGKTDTQYF	TGCGCCAGCGTACAGGGAGGGAAGACAGATACGCAGTATTTT